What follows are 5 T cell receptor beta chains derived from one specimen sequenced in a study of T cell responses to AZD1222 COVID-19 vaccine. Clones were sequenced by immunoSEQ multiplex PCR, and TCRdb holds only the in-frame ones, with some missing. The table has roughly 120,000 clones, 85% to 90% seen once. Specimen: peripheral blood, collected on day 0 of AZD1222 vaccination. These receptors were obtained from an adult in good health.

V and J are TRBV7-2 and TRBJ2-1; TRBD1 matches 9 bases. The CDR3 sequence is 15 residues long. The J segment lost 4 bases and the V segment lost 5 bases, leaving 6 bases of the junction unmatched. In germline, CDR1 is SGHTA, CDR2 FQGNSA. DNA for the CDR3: TGTGCCAGCAGCGTTTACAGGGGGCTATACAATGAGCAGTTCTTC. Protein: CASSVYRGLYNEQFF.

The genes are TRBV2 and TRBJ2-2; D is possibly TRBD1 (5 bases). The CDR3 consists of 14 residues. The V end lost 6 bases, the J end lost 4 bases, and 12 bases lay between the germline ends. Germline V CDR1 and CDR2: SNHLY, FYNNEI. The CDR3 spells CASRPETVTGELFF. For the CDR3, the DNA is TGTGCCAGCAGACCCGAGACAGTCACCGGGGAGCTGTTTTTT.

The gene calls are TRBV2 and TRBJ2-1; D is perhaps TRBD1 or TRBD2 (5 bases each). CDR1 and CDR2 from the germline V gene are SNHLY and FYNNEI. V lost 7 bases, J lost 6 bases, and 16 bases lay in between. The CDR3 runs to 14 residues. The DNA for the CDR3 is TGTGCCAGCACTTGGGACCCGGAGGTCAATGAGCAGTTCTTC. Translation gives CASTWDPEVNEQFF.

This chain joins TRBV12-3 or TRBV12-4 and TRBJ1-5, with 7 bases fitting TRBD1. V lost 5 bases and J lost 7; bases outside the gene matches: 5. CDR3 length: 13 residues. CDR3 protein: CASSQGGVQPQHF. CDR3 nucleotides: TGTGCCAGCAGTCAGGGGGGAGTACAGCCCCAGCATTTT.

DNA for the CDR3: TGTGCCAGCGGCGGGCTGGGGGAGACCCAGTACTTC. This translates into CASGGLGETQYF. J is TRBJ2-5 and V is TRBV14; D might be TRBD2 (5 bases). Germline CDR1 is SGHDN and CDR2 is FVKESK. V shed 8 bases and J shed 5 bases, with 12 bases lying between them. This CDR3 region has 12 residues.